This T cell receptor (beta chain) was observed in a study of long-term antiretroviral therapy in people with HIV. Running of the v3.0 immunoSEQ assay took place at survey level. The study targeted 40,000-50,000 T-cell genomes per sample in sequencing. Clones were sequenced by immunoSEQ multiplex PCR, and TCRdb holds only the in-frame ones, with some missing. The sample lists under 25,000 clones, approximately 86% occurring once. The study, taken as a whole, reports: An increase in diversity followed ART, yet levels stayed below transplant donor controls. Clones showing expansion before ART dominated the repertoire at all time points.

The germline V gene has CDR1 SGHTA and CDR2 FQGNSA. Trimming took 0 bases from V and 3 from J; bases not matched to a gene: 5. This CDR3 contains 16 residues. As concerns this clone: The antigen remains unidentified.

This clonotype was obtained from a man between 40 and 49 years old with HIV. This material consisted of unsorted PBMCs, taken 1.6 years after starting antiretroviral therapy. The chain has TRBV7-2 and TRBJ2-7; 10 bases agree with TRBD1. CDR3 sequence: CASSLAATGGSYEQYF. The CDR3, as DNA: TGTGCCAGCAGCTTAGCCGCGACAGGGGGCAGCTACGAGCAGTACTTC.